The 26 T cell receptor beta chains given below trace back to one sample, sequenced in a study of regulatory T cells in long-lasting Graves disease. Time point meaning: newly diagnosed GD, antithyroid drugs for less than 3 months. Making the TCR library involved RNA that had been extracted from PBMCs. Arm-PCR of CDR3 regions and iRepertoire HTBI primers were the basis on which TCR beta libraries were built. One entry per CDR3 protein, called by TCRdb with MiXCR from the multiplex PCR reads. The table lists 200,000 to 250,000 distinct CDR3 sequences, roughly 20% of them singletons. These same data were also listed under a study on T cells in Graves' hyperthyroidism and ophthalmopathy.

The sequencing here drew on peripheral blood mononuclear cells (PBMCs), taken at new diagnosis, from a patient treated with antithyroid drugs. The receptors were sampled from a woman in her thirties with Graves disease.

This clonotype was picked up a small number of times. The CDR3 sequence: CASSPVEGDWNTEAFF. CDR3 coding DNA: TGTGCCAGCAGCCCCGTAGAAGGGGACTGGAACACTGAAGCTTTCTTT. This chain links TRBV9 with TRBJ1-1; possibly TRBD1 for D (5 bases). The CDR3 runs 16 residues. V was cut by 4 bases and J by 1 base, with 17 bases left in between. Germline loops: CDR1 SGDLS, CDR2 YYNGEE.

This clonotype was detected many times. This chain uses TRBV10-1 with TRBJ1-1; D may be TRBD1 (5 bases). From germline, CDR1 is WNHNN and CDR2 SYGVQD (reference sequence). There are 13 residues in the CDR3. Deletions cut 4 bases from V and 4 bases from J, with 10 bases between. CDR3 coding DNA: TGCGCCAGCAGTGGGGGGGGAGCCACTGAAGCTTTCTTT. This codes for CASSGGGATEAFF.

With regard to this clonotype: A read error may produce the germline difference seen at one junction end. The CDR3 here is CASSTGTRGHF. In DNA form, the CDR3 reads TGTGCCAGTAGTACGGGGACCCGTGGGCACTTC. The chain couples TRBV19 to TRBJ2-4; tentatively, D is TRBD1 or TRBD2 (5 bases each). Germline values: CDR1 LNHDA, CDR2 SQIVND (reference sequence). The CDR3 has 11 amino acids.

In its sample, this clonotype was seen many times. The CDR3 protein is CSARSDRGQDQPQHF. The CDR3 nucleotides are TGCAGTGCTAGGTCAGACAGGGGGCAGGATCAGCCCCAGCATTTT. The chain recombines TRBV20-1 with TRBJ1-5, with TRBD1 matching 10 bases. The CDR3 totals 15 residues. J was trimmed by 5 bases and V by 3 bases; bases with no gene match: 7. Germline V gives CDR1 DFQATT, CDR2 SNEGSKA (reference sequence).

V gene TRBV5-6 combines with J gene TRBJ2-1, with TRBD1 matching 7 bases. From germline, CDR1 is SGHDT and CDR2 YYEEEE. J gave up 6 bases and V 3 bases, and 6 bases lay outside the gene matches. This CDR3 spans 14 amino acids. This chain's CDR3 is CASSSGQAGNEQFF. The CDR3 DNA reads TGTGCCAGCAGCTCTGGACAGGCAGGCAATGAGCAGTTCTTC.

The chain links TRBV7-2 to TRBJ2-2, with D possibly TRBD1 on 5 matching bases. Trimming left V 1 base short and J 5 bases short, with 11 bases between. The CDR3 is 15 amino acids. Germline CDR1 and CDR2: SGHTA and FQGNSA. The CDR3 coding sequence is TGTGCCAGCAGCTTAGATCCAGGGTCAACCGGGGAGCTGTTTTTT. It is translated as CASSLDPGSTGELFF.

The genes are TRBV6-2 or TRBV6-3 and TRBJ1-5; the D gene is possibly TRBD1 (6 bases). This CDR3 comprises 13 residues. The V and J ends lost 5 bases and 7 bases respectively, with 12 bases between them. The germline V gene has CDR1 MNHEY and CDR2 SVGEGT. CDR3 sequence reads: CASSTRTVQPQHF. The CDR3 DNA reads TGTGCCAGCAGTACCCGGACAGTCCAGCCCCAGCATTTT.

This chain connects TRBV27 to TRBJ2-1; D is undetermined. The V and J ends lost 4 bases and 9 bases respectively, with 16 bases between them. This CDR3 spans 14 amino acids. CDR1 is MNHEY, CDR2 SMNVEV, per germline (reference sequence). The CDR3 sequence: CASSSALETAEQFF. Here the CDR3 DNA reads TGTGCCAGCAGTTCGGCCCTAGAAACTGCTGAGCAGTTCTTC.

Concerning this clonotype: Since a much larger clone is just one base distant, this may be a read error. The V gene is TRBV6-1, the J gene TRBJ2-7, with no clear D. With 6 bases removed from V and 0 bases from J, the gap between germline ends came to 15 bases. The CDR3 runs to 15 residues. CDR1 is MNHNS and CDR2 is SASEGT in the germline V gene. CDR3 residues: CASREQPISSYEQYF. CDR3 coding DNA: TGTGCCAGCAGGGAACAGCCTATAAGCTCCTACGAGCAGTACTTC.

This clonotype has more than one count but fewer than ten. The rearrangement uses TRBV19 and TRBJ2-3, with D possibly matching TRBD2 (6 bases). V was cut by 5 bases and J by 6 bases, with 15 bases left in between. Germline CDR1 LNHDA, CDR2 SQIVND (reference sequence). CDR3 length: 14 amino acids. The CDR3 spells CASSPRDLGDTQYF. In DNA, the CDR3 is TGTGCCAGTAGTCCCCGGGACTTGGGGGATACGCAGTATTTT.

This clonotype was seen a handful of times. DNA for the CDR3: TGTGCCAGCAGCTCCGTGGGACGGGGGGAGACTGAAGCTTTCTTT. Translating gives CASSSVGRGETEAFF. V and J are TRBV7-9 and TRBJ1-1, with TRBD1 as a possible D gene (5 bases). The CDR3 has 15 amino acids. V dropped 4 bases and J dropped 5 bases, with 17 bases sitting between them. The germline V gene has CDR1 SEHNR and CDR2 FQNEAQ (reference sequence). The full variable domain, its missing parts supplied by reference TRBV7-9 and TRBJ1-1, is DTGVSQNPRHKITKRGQNVTFRCDPISEHNRLYWYRQTLGQGPEFLTYFQNEAQLEKSRLLSDRFSAERPKGSFSTLEIQRTEQGDSAMYLCASSSVGRGETEAFFGQGTRLTVV.

V and J are TRBV5-1 and TRBJ1-2; D not certain. The V gene lost 0 bases and the J gene lost 0 bases, with 12 bases spanning the gap. Germline V gene data show CDR1 as SGHRS and CDR2 as YFSETQ. This CDR3 region has 16 residues. CDR3 residues: CASSLDGGSSNYGYTF. In nucleotides, the CDR3 is TGCGCCAGCAGCTTGGACGGAGGGTCTTCTAACTATGGCTACACCTTC.

The table lists this clonotype with a few counts. This chain uses TRBV9 with TRBJ1-1; D might be TRBD1 (5 bases). From germline, CDR1 is SGDLS and CDR2 YYNGEE. V lost 0 bases to trimming and J lost 4 bases, with 10 bases between them. This CDR3 is built from 14 residues. CDR3 bases: TGTGCCAGCAGCGTAGGGGGGAGTCCCACTGAAGCTTTCTTT. Translated: CASSVGGSPTEAFF.

This clonotype was counted at least ten times. V is TRBV28 and J is TRBJ2-2; TRBD2 is a possible D gene (5 bases). The CDR3 has 13 amino acids. Germline CDR1 is MDHEN and CDR2 is SYDVKM. The DNA of the CDR3 is TGTGGCACGGGGAAGGGAGAACTCGGGGAGCTGTTTTTT. It is translated as CGTGKGELGELFF.

This clonotype was observed many times. The chain links TRBV18 to TRBJ2-1; unclear D gene. V dropped 3 bases and J dropped 6 bases, with 9 bases sitting between them. CDR1 is KGHSH, CDR2 LQKENI, per germline. CDR3 length: 13 amino acids. The CDR3 loop reads CASSPGISNEQFF. The CDR3 bases are TGTGCCAGCTCACCTGGGATCTCCAATGAGCAGTTCTTC.

This clonotype was counted at least ten times. The gene calls are TRBV10-2 and TRBJ2-4; D is undetermined. The germline gives CDR1 WSHSY, CDR2 SAAADI. Trimming removed 2 bases at V and 3 bases at J, with 5 bases between. The CDR3 sequence is 13 residues long. In nucleotides, the CDR3 is TGCGCCAGCAGTGAGGTTCTCAAAAACATTCAGTACTTC. Amino acids: CASSEVLKNIQYF.

This clonotype was recorded at least ten times. The gene calls are TRBV30 and TRBJ2-7; 9 bases match TRBD1. The CDR3 is 13 residues long. Germline assignment: CDR1 GTSNPN and CDR2 SVGIG (reference sequence). With V trimmed by 4 bases and J by 5 bases, 6 bases remained unmatched. CDR3 sequence: CAWTLGQGNEQYF. The DNA of the CDR3 is TGTGCCTGGACCCTGGGACAGGGCAACGAGCAGTACTTC. Complete variable domain (other parts from reference TRBV30 and TRBJ2-7): SQTIHQWPATLVQPVGSPLSLECTVEGTSNPNLYWYRQAAGRGLQLLFYSVGIGQISSEVPQNLSASRPQDRQFILSSKKLLLSDSGFYLCAWTLGQGNEQYFGPGTRLTVT.

This clonotype has ten or more counts. V is TRBV6-1 and J is TRBJ1-1, with D possibly TRBD1 on 5 matching bases. The CDR3 covers 16 residues. From germline, CDR1 is MNHNS and CDR2 SASEGT. Trimming cost V 4 bases and J 0 bases, with 15 bases left between them. The CDR3 region has the DNA TGTGCCAGCAGTGTTCGACAGCGGTCCATGAACACTGAAGCTTTCTTT. It is translated as CASSVRQRSMNTEAFF.

This clonotype showed up many times. The chain links TRBV18 to TRBJ2-5; TRBD1 matches 7 bases. Germline lookup yields CDR1 KGHSH and CDR2 LQKENI. The J segment lost 2 bases and the V segment lost 8 bases, leaving 8 bases of the junction unmatched. This CDR3 comprises 14 residues. CDR3 protein: CASARGQTQETQYF. Written as DNA, the CDR3 is TGTGCCAGCGCGAGGGGACAGACTCAAGAGACCCAGTACTTC. Variable domain in full (rest from reference TRBV18 and TRBJ2-5): NAGVMQNPRHLVRRRGQEARLRCSPMKGHSHVYWYRQLPEEGLKFMVYLQKENIIDESGMPKERFSAEFPKEGPSILRIQQVVRGDSAAYFCASARGQTQETQYFGPGTRLLVL.

This clonotype was detected ten times or more. Its ends do not fully match the called genes, so a read error is possible. The chain employs TRBV28 and TRBJ1-5, with D unclear. The length of the CDR3 is 13 residues. Germline-derived CDR1 and CDR2 are MDHEN and SYDVKM. Written as DNA, the CDR3 is TGTGCCAGCAGTTTTAAAGGCAATAAGCCCCAGCATTTT. Its protein is CASSFKGNKPQHF.

This clonotype was seen many times. The chain uses TRBV20-1 and TRBJ2-1; D is perhaps TRBD1 or TRBD2 (5 bases each). Trimming left V 0 bases short and J 0 bases short, with 15 bases between. The CDR3 is 17 amino acids. Germline assignment: CDR1 DFQATT and CDR2 SNEGSKA (reference sequence). The CDR3 DNA reads TGCAGTGCTAGAGATCGGGGCAGGGCCAGCTCCTACAATGAGCAGTTCTTC. It yields the protein CSARDRGRASSYNEQFF.

This clonotype has ten or more counts. The chain employs TRBV27 and TRBJ2-7; 11 bases align to TRBD2. The junction had 4 bases not matched to a gene; V was cut back by 6 bases and J by 0 bases. Germline CDR1 MNHEY, CDR2 SMNVEV (reference sequence). This CDR3 is 15 amino acids long. The chain's CDR3 is CASRLSGRASYEQYF. The CDR3 DNA follows: TGTGCCAGCAGACTTAGCGGGAGGGCCTCCTACGAGCAGTACTTC.

This clonotype was observed many times. The chain employs TRBV18 and TRBJ2-7, with D unclear. This CDR3 has 14 amino acids. Germline V gene sequence: CDR1 KGHSH, CDR2 LQKENI. V was cut by 1 base and J by 7 bases, with 14 bases left in between. The CDR3 here is CASSPRPRESEQYF. The CDR3 nucleotides are TGTGCCAGCTCACCACGACCTAGAGAAAGTGAGCAGTACTTC.

There are many counts of this clonotype. The chain links TRBV2 to TRBJ2-1, with D perhaps being TRBD1 or TRBD2 (6 bases each). The V end was cut by 1 base, the J end by 15 bases, with 13 bases between. CDR1 is SNHLY and CDR2 is FYNNEI in the germline V gene. There are 12 residues in the CDR3. The CDR3 nucleotides read TGTGCCAGCAGTGAAGGGTGGGGGGCTCCGTTCTTC. It yields the protein CASSEGWGAPFF.

This clonotype was seen a handful of times. This chain uses TRBV6-2 or TRBV6-3 with TRBJ2-3, with D perhaps TRBD2 (5 bases). Trimming cost V 5 bases and J 4 bases, with 13 bases left between them. This CDR3 region has 14 residues. CDR1 and CDR2 (germline): MNHEY, SVGEGT. The CDR3 loop is CASSVDSAADTQYF. The CDR3 DNA reads TGTGCCAGCAGTGTGGACTCTGCGGCAGATACGCAGTATTTT.

Many counts were recorded for this clonotype. The genes are TRBV5-8 and TRBJ2-3, with TRBD1 identical over 7 bases. The CDR3 spans 14 residues. V dropped 0 bases and J dropped 3; count of bases not matched to a gene: 1. Per the germline V gene, CDR1 is SGHTS and CDR2 is YDEGEE. Here the CDR3 DNA reads TGTGCCAGCAGCTTGGTGGGACAGACAGATACGCAGTATTTT. It specifies CASSLVGQTDTQYF.